This is a list of T cell receptor beta chains from one sample in a study of blood T cell repertoires in COVID-19. Assay used: immunoSEQ multiplex PCR; TCRdb lists only in-frame clones, some missing. The sample includes approximately 75,000 clones, 80% of them seen just once. Material: peripheral blood. The receptors here all came from a man between 45 and 60 years old with COVID-19, enrolled during active disease. Both conserved end residues are part of each CDR3. A D gene is named only where the DNA matches it firmly. Not all rows give a size; the values are once, few, many and, for expanded clones, a class.

clone_size	d_call	j_call	v_call	cdr3_nt	cdr3_aa
NA	NA	TRBJ2-3	TRBV3-1/TRBV3-2	TGTGCCAGCAGCCAACAACTAGCTGGCACAGATACGCAGTATTTT	CASSQQLAGTDTQYF
NA	TRBD2	TRBJ2-3	TRBV3-1/TRBV3-2	TGTGCCAGCAGCCTGACGTTGGGCGGGAGGGTCCATACGCAGTATTTT	CASSLTLGGRVHTQYF
NA	TRBD2	TRBJ2-5	TRBV6-2/TRBV6-3	TGTGCCAGCAGTTACTCGATGCTAGCGGGGGAGGTCGCGGGGAGAGAGACCCAGTACTTC	CASSYSMLAGEVAGRETQYF
NA	TRBD2	TRBJ2-7	TRBV4-2	TGTGCCAGCAGCCAAGAGGGGAGCGGGAGGACCAACGAGCAGTACTTC	CASSQEGSGRTNEQYF
NA	NA	TRBJ2-2	TRBV29-1	TGCAGCGTTGAATCGGGGGGCCCCGGGGAGCTGTTTTTT	CSVESGGPGELFF
once	TRBD1	TRBJ2-3	TRBV5-1	TGCGCCAGCAGCAAGGACAGGGGAGAAGATACGCAGTATTTT	CASSKDRGEDTQYF
NA	TRBD1	TRBJ2-7	TRBV4-1	TGCGCCAGCAGCCCAGCGGGACAGGGAGTCTACGAGCAGTACTTC	CASSPAGQGVYEQYF
NA	NA	TRBJ2-7	TRBV2	TGTGCCAGCAGTGAAACAGAAAGCTCCTACGAGCAGTACTTC	CASSETESSYEQYF
few	NA	TRBJ2-7	TRBV7-9	TGTGCCAGCAGCTCTCAAGAGGATTCGGCCTACGAGCAGTACTTC	CASSSQEDSAYEQYF
NA	TRBD2	TRBJ2-3	TRBV19	TGTGCCAGTGGTAGCGGGTATACAGATACGCAGTATTTT	CASGSGYTDTQYF
NA	NA	TRBJ2-7	TRBV7-9	TGTGCCAGCAGCGCGGACTCGTTCTACGAGCAGTACTTC	CASSADSFYEQYF
NA	NA	TRBJ2-6	TRBV6-4	TGTGCCAGCAGCGACGGACAGACTGGGGCCAACGTCCTGACTTTC	CASSDGQTGANVLTF
NA	TRBD2	TRBJ2-3	TRBV27	TGTGCCAGCAGTTATTTCGGGACTAGCGGGTCCTCCACAGATACGCAGTATTTT	CASSYFGTSGSSTDTQYF
NA	NA	TRBJ2-5	TRBV7-8	TGTGCCAGCAGCTCCATGAGGGCTCCCGTGAGGGTCCAAGAGACCCAGTACTTC	CASSSMRAPVRVQETQYF
NA	NA	TRBJ2-1	TRBV18	TGTGCCAGCTCACCAGGGGCAAACAATGAGCAGTTCTTC	CASSPGANNEQFF
NA	NA	TRBJ2-2	TRBV27	TGTGCCAGCAGTTTATATGTACTAGCAGATAACACCGGGGAGCTGTTTTTT	CASSLYVLADNTGELFF
NA	TRBD2	TRBJ2-1	TRBV30	TGTGCCTGGACGCCCCGGACTAGCGGGGGCAGCTCCTACAATGAGCAGTTCTTC	CAWTPRTSGGSSYNEQFF
NA	TRBD2	TRBJ2-1	TRBV28	TGTGCCAGCAGTTCCCCTTTAGCGGGAGGGGGTGAGCAGTTCTTC	CASSSPLAGGGEQFF
once	TRBD1	TRBJ2-1	TRBV28	TGTGCCAGCAGTTCACCGGGACAGAGCTCCTACAATGAGCAGTTCTTC	CASSSPGQSSYNEQFF
NA	NA	TRBJ2-5	TRBV15	TGTGCCACGGCTCGAGTAGCGGACCAAGAGACCCAGTACTTC	CATARVADQETQYF
NA	TRBD1	TRBJ2-6	TRBV11-2	TGTGCCAGCAGCCGACGACAGGGGTCGTCTGGGGCCAACGTCCTGACTTTC	CASSRRQGSSGANVLTF
few	TRBD2	TRBJ2-4	TRBV4-3	TGCGCCAGCAGCCGGATTGGGGGGGAAAACATTCAGTACTTC	CASSRIGGENIQYF
NA	NA	TRBJ1-5	TRBV2	TGTGCCAGCAAGGGAGCAAATCAGCCCCAGCATTTT	CASKGANQPQHF
few	NA	TRBJ2-1	TRBV15	TGTGCCACCAGCAGAGGTGGAAGCGGAAGGATATACAATGAGCAGTTCTTC	CATSRGGSGRIYNEQFF
NA	TRBD1	TRBJ2-5	TRBV25-1	TGTGCCAGCAGTGGACAGGGTGGTGGGACCCAGTACTTC	CASSGQGGGTQYF
NA	TRBD2	TRBJ2-3	TRBV4-2	TGTGCCAGCAGCCAAGATCGGGGCGGGAGTGTAGGAACAGATACGCAGTATTTT	CASSQDRGGSVGTDTQYF
medium-sized	TRBD2	TRBJ2-3	TRBV3-1/TRBV3-2	TGTGCCAGCAGCCACGGACTAGCGGGGAGCACAGATACGCAGTATTTT	CASSHGLAGSTDTQYF
NA	TRBD1	TRBJ2-7	TRBV5-6	TGTGCCAGCAGCTTTGGGACAGGGACGTACGAGCAGTACTTC	CASSFGTGTYEQYF
once	NA	TRBJ1-1	TRBV11-2	TGTGCCAGCAGCTCTCCGTGGAACACTGAAGCTTTCTTT	CASSSPWNTEAFF
NA	TRBD1	TRBJ1-6	TRBV6-1	TGTGCCAGCAGTGTAAGCCAGGGGGCCGGTAATTCACCCCTCCACTTT	CASSVSQGAGNSPLHF
few	TRBD2	TRBJ2-1	TRBV6-2/TRBV6-3	TGTGCCAGCAGTGCAAGACTAGCGGAAGGCTCTGATGAGCAGTTCTTC	CASSARLAEGSDEQFF
once	NA	TRBJ1-1	TRBV30	TGTGTCTTGAAAGGGGGGGGCACTGAAGCTTTCTTT	CVLKGGGTEAFF
NA	NA	TRBJ2-5	TRBV18	TGTGCCAGCTCACCACCGAACACACAAGAGACCCAGTACTTC	CASSPPNTQETQYF
few	TRBD2	TRBJ2-1	TRBV4-3	TGCGCCAGCAGTTCAAGAGGGCGGGAGGGCCCCGAAGAACCTTGGTTTTACAATGAGCAGTTCTTC	CASSSRGREGPEEPWFYNEQFF
NA	TRBD2	TRBJ2-1	TRBV6-4	TGTGCCAGCAGTCCCGCTAGCGGGGCGTACAATGAGCAGTTCTTC	CASSPASGAYNEQFF